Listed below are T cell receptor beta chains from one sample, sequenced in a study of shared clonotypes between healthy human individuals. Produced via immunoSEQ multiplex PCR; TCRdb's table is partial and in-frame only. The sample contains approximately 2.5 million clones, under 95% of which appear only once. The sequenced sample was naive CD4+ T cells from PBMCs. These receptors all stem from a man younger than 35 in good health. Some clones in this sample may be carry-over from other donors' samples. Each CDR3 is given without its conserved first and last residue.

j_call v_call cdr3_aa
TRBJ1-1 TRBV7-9 ASSPPRQNTEAF
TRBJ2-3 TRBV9 ASSARTSASTDTQY
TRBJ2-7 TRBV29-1 SVGNGEIEQY
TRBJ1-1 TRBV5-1 ASSADPSTEAF
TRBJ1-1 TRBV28 ASSLSLLQSKNTEAF
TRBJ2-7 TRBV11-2 ASSLGTRGSYEQY
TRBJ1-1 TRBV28 ASSPWDRPNTEAF
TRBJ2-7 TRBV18 ASSPIGGGPSYEQY
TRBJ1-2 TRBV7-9 ASSLGQVDVRGYT
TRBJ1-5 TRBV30 SPSDEGTNQPQH
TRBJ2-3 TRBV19 ASSKSTDTQY
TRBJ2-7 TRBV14 ASSQGQTSRAYEQY
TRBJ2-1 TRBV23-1 ASRGGAGLAGGTNEQF
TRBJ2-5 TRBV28 ASSFLQWVAGGGETQY